This TCR beta chain derives from a study of blood T cell repertoires in COVID-19. Overall study: Some COVID-19 samples were acute and others convalescent; all came from the United States, Italy and Spain. PBMCs, B-cell-depleted T cells, or T cells provided the cDNA or gDNA that made up the material.

V was clipped by 7 bases and J by 3 bases; unmatched bases: 9. Germline V gene lookup returns CDR1 LNHDA and CDR2 SQIVND (reference sequence). This CDR3 has 15 amino acids. Profiling relied on immunoSEQ multiplex PCR, and the TCRdb table lists in-frame clones only, not all of them. The sample holds approximately 100,000 clones, 85% seen once. This TCR was sampled from a man older than 75 with acute or convalescent COVID-19. The genes are TRBV19 and TRBJ2-7; the match to TRBD2 covers 10 bases. The specimen sequenced was peripheral blood. The CDR3 nucleotides read TGTGCCAGTACGCAGCCTCTAGCGGGAGTCTACGAGCAGTACTTC. Encoded protein: CASTQPLAGVYEQYF.